This T cell receptor beta chain stems from a study of cytomegalovirus exposure and HLA in healthy donors. Study outcomes and limitations: Based on reports, TCR beta sequences accurately predicted HLA-A and HLA-B alleles for most subjects.

A multiplex PCR was run with 60 Vbeta primers and 13 Jbeta primers. Libraries were prepared by immunoSEQ multiplex PCR; TCRdb keeps only in-frame clonotypes and omits some of them. In the table there are roughly 200,000 clones, over 65% of which are singletons. Samples came from healthy bone marrow donors. About this clone itself: Antigen: not known.

The sample comprised PBMCs. The sequence derives from a woman under 40 in good health and CMV-seronegative.

CDR3 nucleotides: TGTGCCAGCAGCCTGAACGAGCAACCGGGGTACGAGCAGTACTTC. This codes for CASSLNEQPGYEQYF. This chain uses TRBV4-2 with TRBJ2-7; weak D call: TRBD2 (5 bases). The CDR3 has 15 residues. Germline values: CDR1 LGHNA, CDR2 YNFKEQ. Trimming removed 4 bases at V and 4 bases at J, with 17 bases between.